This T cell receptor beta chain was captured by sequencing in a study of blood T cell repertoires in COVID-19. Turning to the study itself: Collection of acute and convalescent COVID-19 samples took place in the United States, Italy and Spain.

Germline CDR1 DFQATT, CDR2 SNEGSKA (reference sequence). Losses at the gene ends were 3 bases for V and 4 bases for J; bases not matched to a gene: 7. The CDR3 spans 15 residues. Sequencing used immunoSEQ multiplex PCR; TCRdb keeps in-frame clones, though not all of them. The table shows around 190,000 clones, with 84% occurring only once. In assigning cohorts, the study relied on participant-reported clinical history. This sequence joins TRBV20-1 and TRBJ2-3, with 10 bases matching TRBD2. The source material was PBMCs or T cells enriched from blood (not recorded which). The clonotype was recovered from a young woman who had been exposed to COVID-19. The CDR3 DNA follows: TGCAGTGCTAGTAGGAGCGGGGGGGGCGCAGATACGCAGTATTTT. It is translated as CSASRSGGGADTQYF.